Included here is one T cell receptor (beta chain) sequence, with context. This record belongs to a study of blood T cell repertoires in COVID-19. The CDR3 is made up of 13 amino acids. Germline CDR1 reads SNHLY; CDR2 reads FYNNEI. The ends were cut back, 5 bases at V and 8 bases at J, with 12 bases in the middle. The table came from immunoSEQ multiplex PCR; TCRdb's copy has only in-frame clones and leaves some out. The data contain about 100,000 clones, around four fifths of them singletons. The sequencing input was peripheral blood. This sequence was found in a woman in her 70s with acute or convalescent COVID-19. The chain joins TRBV2 to TRBJ1-4; a possible D gene is TRBD1 (5 bases). CDR3 loop: CASSLPAGEKLFF. The CDR3, as DNA: TGTGCCAGCAGTCTCCCCGCAGGGGAAAAACTGTTTTTT.